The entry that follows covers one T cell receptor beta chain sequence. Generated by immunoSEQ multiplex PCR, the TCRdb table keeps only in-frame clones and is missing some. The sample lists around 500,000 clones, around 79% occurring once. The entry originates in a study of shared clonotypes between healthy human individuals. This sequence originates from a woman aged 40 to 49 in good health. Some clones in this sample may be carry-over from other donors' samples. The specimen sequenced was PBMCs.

CDR3 region: CASTRSLGGTGETQYF. DNA of the CDR3: TGTGCCAGCACCCGCTCCCTTGGGGGGACAGGAGAGACCCAGTACTTC. V usage is TRBV28 and J usage is TRBJ2-5; 8 bases align to TRBD1. The CDR3 extends over 16 amino acids. Germline loops: CDR1 MDHEN, CDR2 SYDVKM. The V and J ends lost 7 bases and 4 bases, in that order; junction bases with no gene match: 14.